The T cell receptor (beta chain) described here comes from a study of blood T cell repertoires in COVID-19. Looking at the study overall: Sites across the United States, Italy and Spain contributed samples from acute and convalescent COVID-19. The analysed material was cDNA or gDNA that came from T cells, B-cell-depleted T cells, or PBMCs.

In the study's own analysis: Estimated nucleated cell counts came from reference gene primer amplification. Data came from immunoSEQ multiplex PCR; TCRdb stores just in-frame clones and leaves some out. The V and J calls and clone size were taken over from that table, and D and trimming were inferred from the DNA. The sample consists of approximately 93,000 clones, 60% to 80% of them appearing once. The CDR3 totals 15 residues. Germline V gene data show CDR1 as SGHTA and CDR2 as FQGNSA. The junction had 6 bases not matched to a gene; V was cut back by 5 bases and J by 2 bases. This chain connects TRBV7-2 to TRBJ1-5; 7 positions agree with TRBD1. This TCR came from an elderly woman with acute or convalescent COVID-19. Material: peripheral blood. CDR3 in amino acids: CASSRQDRGNQPQHF. CDR3 bases: TGTGCCAGCAGCCGTCAAGACAGGGGCAATCAGCCCCAGCATTTT. The whole variable domain, filled in from reference TRBV7-2 and TRBJ1-5, reads GAGVSQSPSNKVTEKGKDVELRCDPISGHTALYWYRQSLGQGLEFLIYFQGNSAPDKSGLPSDRFSAERTGGSVSTLTIQRTQQEDSAVYLCASSRQDRGNQPQHFGDGTRLSIL.